The 27 T cell receptor beta chains presented below share a single source sample, sequenced in a study of blood T cell repertoires in COVID-19. Sequencing was performed with immunoSEQ multiplex PCR; in TCRdb, only in-frame clones are kept and a portion is missing. The top ten hold approximately 3.1% of the sample, which has about 99,000 clones, around 90% seen once. Sequenced material: peripheral blood. These receptors all come from a middle-aged man in a cohort sampled during active COVID-19.

The chain combines TRBV18 with TRBJ1-1; D is uncertain. Trimming removed 5 bases at V and 4 bases at J, with 14 bases between. Germline V gives CDR1 KGHSH, CDR2 LQKENI. The CDR3 has 14 residues. Written as DNA, the CDR3 is TGTGCCAGCTCAGCCCTCCAAGAGGGCACTGAAGCTTTCTTT. Amino acids: CASSALQEGTEAFF.

The chain carries TRBV7-9 and TRBJ2-5; TRBD1 might be the D (5 bases). Germline V CDR1 and CDR2: SEHNR, FQNEAQ (reference sequence). Trimming took off 1 base at V and 1 base at J, with 10 bases between the two ends. The CDR3 sequence is 15 residues long. For the CDR3, the DNA is TGTGCCAGCAGCTTAGAGGGGTCTGGCCAAGAGACCCAGTACTTC. Amino acids: CASSLEGSGQETQYF.

The chain joins TRBV28 to TRBJ2-7; no clear D gene. This CDR3 contains 13 residues. V lost 4 bases and J lost 4, with 11 bases in between. Germline V gives CDR1 MDHEN, CDR2 SYDVKM. The CDR3 loop reads CASSSPQTYEQYV. The CDR3 DNA sequence: TGTGCCAGCAGTTCCCCCCAGACTTACGAGCAGTACGTC.

This clone showed up just once. V and J are TRBV6-1 and TRBJ2-3; D unresolved. This CDR3 contains 14 residues. V lost 0 bases, J lost 5 bases, and 9 bases lay in between. CDR1 is MNHNS and CDR2 is SASEGT in the germline V gene. CDR3 sequence (DNA): TGTGCCAGCAGTGAAGCGCGGATTCTAGATACGCAGTATTTT. It codes for CASSEARILDTQYF.

The V and J genes are TRBV3-1 (or the pseudogene TRBV3-2) and TRBJ1-2; 9 bases line up with TRBD1. Germline lookup yields CDR1 LGHDT and CDR2 YNNKEL (reference sequence). The CDR3 runs 17 residues. V shed 3 bases, J shed 6 bases, and the junction held 14 bases outside the gene matches. The CDR3 sequence: CASSQLITGGGGDGYTF. The CDR3 DNA reads as TGTGCCAGCAGCCAGCTAATAACAGGGGGCGGCGGGGATGGCTACACCTTC.

The chain is built from TRBV5-1 and TRBJ1-4; 9 bases match TRBD1. Germline CDR1 is SGHRS and CDR2 is YFSETQ. This CDR3 contains 16 residues. J lost 7 bases, V lost 4 bases, and 11 bases had no gene match. The CDR3 bases are TGCGCCAGCAGCCCCGGTCCGTCGACAGGGGGTGAAAAACTGTTTTTT. It yields the protein CASSPGPSTGGEKLFF.

The chain recombines TRBV19 with TRBJ1-1, with TRBD1 matching over 7 bases. The germline CDR1 and CDR2 sequences are LNHDA and SQIVND (reference sequence). Trimming at V came to 1 base and at J to 0 bases, leaving 5 bases not matched to a gene. The CDR3 runs to 16 residues. The CDR3 region has the DNA TGTGCCAGTAGTATAGGGGACAGAGCCATGAACACTGAAGCTTTCTTT. It specifies CASSIGDRAMNTEAFF.

The chain couples TRBV29-1 to TRBJ2-2; no clear D gene. V gave up 4 bases and J gave up 0 bases, with 9 bases separating them. The CDR3 length is 14 residues. The germline V gene has CDR1 SQVTM and CDR2 ANQGSEA. As DNA, the CDR3 is TGCAGCGTTGGTCTCGTTCCGAACACCGGGGAGCTGTTTTTT. Translation gives CSVGLVPNTGELFF.

This chain joins TRBV24-1 and TRBJ1-1; TRBD1 might be the D (5 bases). The V gene's germline CDR1 is KGHDR and CDR2 SFDVKD. This CDR3 is built from 14 residues. V dropped 7 bases and J dropped 5 bases, with 16 bases sitting between them. CDR3 coding DNA: TGTGCCACCAGCCTCCACGGCAGGGCAACTGAAGCTTTCTTT. Residues: CATSLHGRATEAFF.

This clone was seen at least ten times. The rearrangement joins TRBV2 to TRBJ1-5, with D possibly being TRBD1 (5 bases). The V gene's germline CDR1 is SNHLY and CDR2 FYNNEI. V was trimmed by 4 bases and J by 0 bases, leaving 10 bases between them. This CDR3 region has 15 residues. CDR3 nucleotide sequence: TGTGCCAGCAGTGCGGGGAGGGGTAGCAATCAGCCCCAGCATTTT. Its translation: CASSAGRGSNQPQHF.

The gene calls are TRBV10-3 and TRBJ1-6, with TRBD1 matching over 9 bases. CDR1 is ENHRY, CDR2 SYGVKD, per germline. Unmatched junction bases numbered 11, after V lost 7 bases and J lost 10 bases. CDR3 size: 15 residues. In DNA, the CDR3 is TGTGCCATCAACCGTGGGACAGGGTTGAACTCACCCCTCCACTTT. Translation: CAINRGTGLNSPLHF.

In this sample, this clone turned up once. The CDR3 region is CASRPEGLTDTQYF. In DNA, the CDR3 is TGCGCCAGCAGACCCGAAGGACTCACAGATACGCAGTATTTT. The V call is TRBV5-1, the J call TRBJ2-3; the D gene is possibly TRBD2 (5 bases). Germline V gene data show CDR1 as SGHRS and CDR2 as YFSETQ. Trimming took off 5 bases at V and 2 bases at J, with 12 bases between the two ends. The CDR3 has 14 amino acids.

The genes are TRBV10-3 and TRBJ1-2; 12 bases agree with TRBD1. The CDR3 runs 15 residues. Germline assignment: CDR1 ENHRY and CDR2 SYGVKD. Germline trimming cut 10 bases from V and 4 bases from J; bases unmatched to any gene: 10. CDR3 region: CASTGTGGGGYGYTF. The CDR3, as DNA: TGTGCCAGTACCGGGACAGGGGGCGGTGGCTATGGCTACACCTTC.

J is TRBJ1-2 and V is TRBV28; TRBD1 aligns across 7 bases. Trimming removed 4 bases from V and 6 bases from J; junction bases left unmatched: 11. The CDR3 is made up of 15 amino acids. CDR1 is MDHEN, CDR2 SYDVKM, per germline. The CDR3 sequence is CASSWEDRVQNGYTF. As DNA, the CDR3 is TGTGCCAGCAGTTGGGAAGACAGGGTTCAAAATGGCTACACCTTC.

The chain carries TRBV9 and TRBJ1-3; D possibly corresponds to TRBD1 (5 bases). Trimming removed 3 bases at V and 0 bases at J, with 13 bases between. The CDR3 runs to 16 residues. The germline V gene encodes CDR1 SGDLS and CDR2 YYNGEE. CDR3 loop: CASSALDSSSGNTIYF. CDR3 in DNA: TGTGCCAGCAGCGCCCTAGACAGTTCCTCTGGAAACACCATATATTTT.

This clone was picked up one time. This chain connects TRBV5-1 to TRBJ2-7; 8 bases agree with TRBD1. Losses at the gene ends were 4 bases for V and 3 bases for J; bases not matched to a gene: 6. This CDR3 is 14 amino acids long. From germline, CDR1 is SGHRS and CDR2 YFSETQ. The CDR3 DNA sequence: TGCGCCAGCAGCCAGACAGGGGATAGCTACGAGCAGTACTTC. It yields the protein CASSQTGDSYEQYF.

V gene TRBV4-1 combines with J gene TRBJ1-3, with 8 positions matching TRBD1. J was trimmed by 7 bases and V by 0 bases; bases with no gene match: 8. Germline V gene sequence: CDR1 MGHRA, CDR2 YSYEKL. This CDR3 spans 16 amino acids. The CDR3 loop reads CASSQDANRGLNTIYF. The CDR3 coding sequence is TGCGCCAGCAGCCAAGATGCGAACAGGGGGTTGAACACCATATATTTT.

In this sample, this clone turned up once. The chain combines TRBV3-1 (or the pseudogene TRBV3-2) with TRBJ1-1, with unresolved D. The ends were cut back, 8 bases at V and 5 bases at J, with 18 bases in the middle. Per the germline V gene, CDR1 is LGHDT and CDR2 is YNNKEL (reference sequence). The CDR3 sequence is 14 residues long. DNA for the CDR3: TGTGCCAGCGCCCCATCGAGAGGCGGGACTGAAGCTTTCTTT. Amino acid sequence: CASAPSRGGTEAFF.

The rearrangement uses TRBV2 and TRBJ2-1; D possibly corresponds to TRBD2 (5 bases). Germline assignment: CDR1 SNHLY and CDR2 FYNNEI. The CDR3 extends over 14 amino acids. The V end was cut by 2 bases, the J end by 5 bases, with 10 bases between. The CDR3 is CASSERGSNNEQFF. The CDR3 nucleotides read TGTGCCAGCAGTGAAAGAGGGTCAAACAATGAGCAGTTCTTC.

This clone showed up just once. This chain uses TRBV10-3 with TRBJ2-7; no reliable D call. Germline CDR1 and CDR2: ENHRY and SYGVKD. Deletions cut 4 bases from V and 3 bases from J, with 7 bases between. CDR3 length: 12 amino acids. The CDR3 nucleotides read TGTGCCATCAGTGTAAACAGCTACGAGCAGTACTTC. This translates into CAISVNSYEQYF.

This chain joins TRBV9 and TRBJ2-1; D is ambiguous. Germline V CDR1 and CDR2: SGDLS, YYNGEE. The CDR3 has 15 amino acids. Trimming removed 2 bases from V and 2 bases from J, with 11 bases in between. The CDR3 DNA is TGTGCCAGCAGCGTCGGTCCAATTACCTACAATGAGCAGTTCTTC. Its protein product is CASSVGPITYNEQFF.

In this sample, this clone turned up a few times. The chain combines TRBV15 with TRBJ2-3; 7 bases map to TRBD1. The J segment lost 4 bases and the V segment lost 1 base, leaving 2 bases of the junction unmatched. Germline loops: CDR1 LNHNV, CDR2 YYDKDF (reference sequence). The CDR3 has 14 residues. The CDR3 region is CATSRVTGPDTQYF. CDR3 bases: TGTGCCACCAGCAGAGTGACAGGGCCAGATACGCAGTATTTT.

This clone was seen a single time. The genes are TRBV5-1 and TRBJ1-3, with TRBD1 identical over 10 bases. Germline lookup yields CDR1 SGHRS and CDR2 YFSETQ. The CDR3 is 14 residues long. J was trimmed by 11 bases and V by 4 bases; bases with no gene match: 9. In nucleotides, the CDR3 is TGCGCCAGCAGCCCGACAGGGGGCGAAGGCGCCATATATTTT. Its translation is CASSPTGGEGAIYF.

This clone was seen just once. CDR3 DNA: TGTGCCAGCAGCAGACAACTAGCGGAACAAGAGACCCAGTACTTC. Translating gives CASSRQLAEQETQYF. V is TRBV7-3 and J is TRBJ2-5; TRBD2 agrees at 8 bases. V lost 5 bases to trimming and J lost 2 bases; unmatched junction nucleotides: 7. The CDR3 runs to 15 residues. Germline CDR1 and CDR2: SGHTA and FQGTGA.

V and J are TRBV6-1 and TRBJ2-7; 7 positions match TRBD1. V lost 1 base to trimming and J lost 3 bases; unmatched junction nucleotides: 6. The CDR3 runs 15 residues. Germline V gives CDR1 MNHNS, CDR2 SASEGT. The CDR3 spells CASSEVAGGIYEQYV. CDR3 DNA: TGTGCCAGCAGTGAAGTGGCAGGGGGAATCTACGAGCAGTACGTC.

The sample holds one count of this clone. The rearrangement uses TRBV4-1 and TRBJ2-3; 9 nucleotides line up with TRBD2. This CDR3 has 17 residues. V shed 0 bases and J 4 bases; nucleotides not matched to a gene: 8. Per the germline V gene, CDR1 is MGHRA and CDR2 is YSYEKL. As DNA, the CDR3 is TGCGCCAGCAGCCAAGAGAAGGCTCCTAGCGGGGCAGATACGCAGTATTTT. This encodes CASSQEKAPSGADTQYF.

CDR3 DNA sequence: TGTGCCAGCCAACAAACAGGGGACCACGAGCAGTACGTC. Protein product: CASQQTGDHEQYV. The chain recombines TRBV2 with TRBJ2-7; 7 bases align to TRBD1. The CDR3 is 13 amino acids. The germline CDR1 and CDR2 sequences are SNHLY and FYNNEI. Trimming removed 8 bases from V and 5 bases from J; junction bases left unmatched: 9.